This T cell receptor (beta chain) was sequenced during a study of cytomegalovirus exposure and HLA in healthy donors. This PCR relied on a set of 60 Vbeta primers and 13 Jbeta primers. Some clones are missing from TCRdb's copy, which holds only in-frame ones; the method was immunoSEQ multiplex PCR. The sample consists of roughly 130,000 clones, 60% to 80% of them appearing once. CDR1 and CDR2 (germline): SNHLY, FYNNEI. The V end was cut by 7 bases, the J end by 0 bases, with 13 bases between. This CDR3 region has 15 residues. Material: PBMCs. This clonotype was sampled from a man between 18 and 29 years old in good health and CMV-seronegative. This chain joins TRBV2 and TRBJ1-3, with D possibly TRBD1 on 6 matching bases. The DNA of the CDR3 is TGTGCCAGCACCGAGGGGGTCTTCTCTGGAAACACCATATATTTT. This sequence encodes CASTEGVFSGNTIYF. The whole variable domain, remainder taken from reference TRBV2 and TRBJ1-3, is EPEVTQTPSHQVTQMGQEVILRCVPISNHLYFYWYRQILGQKVEFLVSFYNNEISEKSEIFDDQFSVERPDGSNFTLKIRSTKLEDSAMYFCASTEGVFSGNTIYFGEGSWLTVV.